This TCR beta chain was sequenced during a study of cytomegalovirus exposure and HLA in healthy donors. Study-level information: A subsequent analysis stated that the approximately 120 validation repertoires were run on the same platform as the approximately 700 first-cohort repertoires. Regarding the study as a whole: The investigators catalogued 150 or so TCR beta chains as cytomegalovirus-associated. Subsequent analysis showed first-cohort TCR clusters tending to co-occur in some 110 validation repertoires.

This clone came up once. Its antigen remains unknown. TCRdb's table, derived via immunoSEQ multiplex PCR, lists solely in-frame clones and lacks some. The sample consists of roughly 130,000 clones, almost 90% of them appearing once. The sequenced material came from PBMCs. This TCR was sampled from a man in his thirties or forties in good health and CMV-seronegative.

The DNA of the CDR3 is TGCGCCAGCAGCCAGGCAAGACTAGTCAGAGGGAGCACAGATACGCAGTATTTT. Translation: CASSQARLVRGSTDTQYF. The V and J genes are TRBV4-1 and TRBJ2-3; tentatively, D is TRBD2 (6 bases). CDR3 length equals 18 residues. Trimming took off 3 bases at V and 0 bases at J, with 19 bases between the two ends. Germline lookup yields CDR1 MGHRA and CDR2 YSYEKL.